Each of the 22 T cell receptor beta chains below was sequenced from the same sample in a study of beta chain features in type 1 diabetes. Which antigens these TCRs recognize remains unknown. Overall study results and limits: All four CD4+ subsets of Type 1 diabetes patients contained TCRB CDR3s that were moderately but significantly shorter.

Since all of the isolated RNA was reverse transcribed, expressed TCRB transcripts were what got sequenced. Clones were read by immunoSEQ multiplex PCR, and TCRdb kept only the in-frame ones, dropping some. The top ten clones hold roughly 0.58% of a sample with 95,000 to 110,000 clones, about 26% of them seen once. The material sequenced was central memory CD4+ T cells from blood. These receptors all stem from a woman aged 18-35 years with type 1 diabetes.

The chain recombines TRBV5-4 with TRBJ2-1; a weak D match, TRBD2 (6 bases). The germline CDR1 and CDR2 sequences are SGHNT and YYREEE (reference sequence). Trimming took off 6 bases at V and 3 bases at J, with 13 bases between the two ends. This CDR3 contains 14 residues. For the CDR3, the DNA is TGTGCCAGCATGCCGGGAGAGATCTACAATGAGCAGTTCTTC. Its translation: CASMPGEIYNEQFF.

A few counts support this clone. The rearrangement uses TRBV25-1 and TRBJ2-6; D gene ambiguous. V gave up 7 bases and J gave up 4 bases, with 8 bases separating them. From germline, CDR1 is MGHDK and CDR2 SYGVNS. This CDR3 contains 13 residues. CDR3 protein: CASTGNGANVLTF. In DNA form, the CDR3 reads TGTGCCAGCACAGGAAACGGGGCCAACGTCCTGACTTTC.

J is TRBJ1-1 and V is TRBV20-1, with TRBD1 as a possible D gene (6 bases). Trimming cost V 4 bases and J 11 bases, with 14 bases left between them. Germline-derived CDR1 and CDR2 are DFQATT and SNEGSKA (reference sequence). CDR3 length: 11 amino acids. The CDR3 bases are TGCAGTGCTAAGGACACAGGGTTTGCTTTCTTT. It is translated as CSAKDTGFAFF.

CDR3 amino acids: CASRTSGTDTQYF. CDR3 DNA sequence: TGTGCCAGCCGGACTAGCGGCACAGATACGCAGTATTTT. The chain is built from TRBV6-1 and TRBJ2-3, with TRBD2 identical over 9 bases. The J segment lost 1 base and the V segment lost 8 bases, leaving 1 base of the junction unmatched. Germline CDR1 is MNHNS and CDR2 is SASEGT. CDR3 length equals 13 residues.

V gene TRBV5-6 combines with J gene TRBJ1-1, with D perhaps matching TRBD1 (5 bases). Germline V CDR1 and CDR2: SGHDT, YYEEEE. Deletions cut 3 bases from V and 1 base from J, with 13 bases between. The CDR3 contains 15 residues. The CDR3, as DNA: TGTGCCAGCAGCTCCAGGGTGATGCGGAACACTGAAGCTTTCTTT. This codes for CASSSRVMRNTEAFF.

The V gene is TRBV6-5, the J gene TRBJ2-1, with 7 bases matching TRBD2. The CDR3 sequence is 16 residues long. The junction had 9 bases not matched to a gene; V was cut back by 0 bases and J by 7 bases. The germline gives CDR1 MNHEY, CDR2 SVGAGI. The CDR3 nucleotides read TGTGCCAGCAGTTACTCCGGACTAGTAGTTTTGAATGAGCAGTTCTTC. This gives the protein CASSYSGLVVLNEQFF.

This chain links TRBV28 with TRBJ1-1, with D tentatively TRBD1 (6 bases). The CDR3 covers 14 residues. CDR1 is MDHEN, CDR2 SYDVKM, per germline. Trimming pared 6 bases from V and 10 bases from J, leaving 21 bases between. As DNA, the CDR3 is TGTGCCAGCAGGGGTTTGGGGGCAGAGAAATTAGCTTTCTTT. Translation: CASRGLGAEKLAFF.

The chain recombines TRBV5-1 with TRBJ2-3; 9 bases map to TRBD2. The CDR3 consists of 15 residues. V was clipped by 4 bases and J by 4 bases; unmatched bases: 7. Germline V lookup: CDR1 SGHRS, CDR2 YFSETQ. CDR3 coding DNA: TGCGCCAGCAGCCCCCAGGCGGGAGGGCCAGATACGCAGTATTTT. Translated, it gives CASSPQAGGPDTQYF.

This clone was found a few times. The chain uses TRBV28 and TRBJ2-7; the D gene is possibly TRBD2 (5 bases). Trimming shortened V by 7 bases and J by 7 bases, and 20 bases separated the two germline ends. The germline V gene has CDR1 MDHEN and CDR2 SYDVKM. This CDR3 has 14 residues. As DNA, the CDR3 is TGTGCCAGCATCCCACTTACTGGGGAGAGGGAGCAGTACTTC. It codes for CASIPLTGEREQYF.

This clone was seen more than once but under ten times. V is TRBV11-2 and J is TRBJ2-4; D is undetermined. Germline V lookup: CDR1 SGHAT, CDR2 FQNNGV. This CDR3 comprises 12 residues. Deletions cut 5 bases from V and 5 bases from J, with 7 bases between. CDR3 region: CASSPFQNIQYF. DNA for the CDR3: TGTGCCAGCAGCCCCTTCCAAAACATTCAGTACTTC.

This clone turned up a few times. The rearrangement uses TRBV6-1 and TRBJ1-4; a weak D match, TRBD1 (6 bases). Per germline, CDR1 MNHNS and CDR2 SASEGT. Trimming pared 7 bases from V and 4 bases from J, leaving 13 bases between. This CDR3 region has 14 residues. As DNA, the CDR3 is TGTGCCAGCACCCCAGGGGACCTTAATGAAAAACTGTTTTTT. Its translation: CASTPGDLNEKLFF.

V and J are TRBV7-2 and TRBJ2-1, with a weak D call TRBD2 (6 bases). The CDR3 has 17 amino acids. The V gene lost 3 bases and the J gene lost 4 bases, with 19 bases spanning the gap. From germline, CDR1 is SGHTA and CDR2 FQGNSA. DNA for the CDR3: TGTGCCAGCAGCTTGGGCCGGGGGAGTAAGGGGTACAATGAGCAGTTCTTC. The encoded protein is CASSLGRGSKGYNEQFF.

This clone came up a few times. The V call is TRBV2, the J call TRBJ1-5, with D perhaps TRBD1 (5 bases). From germline, CDR1 is SNHLY and CDR2 FYNNEI. This CDR3 is 14 amino acids long. The V end was cut by 2 bases, the J end by 1 base, with 6 bases between. This CDR3 is CASSEQGSNQPQHF. CDR3 coding DNA: TGTGCCAGCAGTGAACAGGGAAGCAATCAGCCCCAGCATTTT.

The chain is built from TRBV11-2 and TRBJ2-4, with TRBD2 identical over 10 bases. The CDR3 loop spans 18 amino acids. With V trimmed by 5 bases and J by 1 base, 11 bases remained unmatched. Germline assignment: CDR1 SGHAT and CDR2 FQNNGV. The DNA of the CDR3 is TGTGCCAGCAGCGAGGGGCTAGCGGGAGAAGGGGCCAAAAACATTCAGTACTTC. Protein: CASSEGLAGEGAKNIQYF.

The gene calls are TRBV28 and TRBJ2-7; D might be TRBD2 (5 bases). The CDR3 totals 13 residues. With 3 bases removed from V and 7 bases from J, the gap between germline ends came to 13 bases. The germline CDR1 and CDR2 sequences are MDHEN and SYDVKM. The CDR3 bases are TGTGCCAGCAGTTTTTCCCAACCGGGGGAGCAGTACTTC. Amino acid sequence: CASSFSQPGEQYF. The full variable domain, its missing parts supplied by reference TRBV28 and TRBJ2-7, is DVKVTQSSRYLVKRTGEKVFLECVQDMDHENMFWYRQDPGLGLRLIYFSYDVKMKEKGDIPEGYSVSREKKERFSLILESASTNQTSMYLCASSFSQPGEQYFGPGTRLTVT.

This clone showed up just a few times. The V gene is TRBV6-5, the J gene TRBJ2-1; D not certain. CDR3 length equals 15 residues. The V and J ends lost 2 bases and 6 bases respectively, with 14 bases between them. Germline CDR1 MNHEY, CDR2 SVGAGI. Here the CDR3 DNA reads TGTGCCAGCAGTTACGTAGGAACTAAGCGCAATGAGCAGTTCTTC. Amino acid sequence: CASSYVGTKRNEQFF.

The gene calls are TRBV11-3 and TRBJ2-5; D is unclear. Germline CDR1 and CDR2: SGHNT and YENEEA. Trimming took off 1 base at V and 5 bases at J, with 8 bases between the two ends. The CDR3 is made up of 13 amino acids. CDR3 residues: CASSLGPRETQYF. CDR3 bases: TGTGCCAGCAGCTTAGGGCCCAGGGAGACCCAGTACTTC.

The J gene is TRBJ2-6, the V gene TRBV9; D is perhaps TRBD2 (5 bases). Germline assignment: CDR1 SGDLS and CDR2 YYNGEE. V dropped 8 bases and J dropped 1 base, with 16 bases sitting between them. The CDR3 is 16 amino acids. The CDR3 reads CASCRGEGSGANVLTF. Written as DNA, the CDR3 is TGTGCCAGTTGCCGTGGAGAGGGATCTGGGGCCAACGTCCTGACTTTC.

This rearrangement joins TRBV19 to TRBJ2-7, with 7 bases aligning to TRBD1. Germline loops: CDR1 LNHDA, CDR2 SQIVND (reference sequence). The CDR3 covers 17 residues. The V and J ends lost 6 bases and 3 bases, in that order; junction bases with no gene match: 17. As DNA, the CDR3 is TGTGCCAGTAGCCGGACGGGGAAACAGGGGCCAAACTACGAGCAGTACTTC. It yields the protein CASSRTGKQGPNYEQYF.

This clone was detected a few times. The rearrangement links TRBV5-5 to TRBJ2-5; D gene uncertain. Germline loops: CDR1 SGHKS, CDR2 YYEKEE (reference sequence). The CDR3 covers 13 residues. V dropped 2 bases and J dropped 1 base, with 6 bases sitting between them. The CDR3 protein is CASSFSSQETQYF. The CDR3 DNA is TGTGCCAGCAGCTTCAGTTCCCAAGAGACCCAGTACTTC.

This clone appeared a few times. Within the sample, other DNA sequences also encode this same CDR3. The V and J genes are TRBV5-4 and TRBJ2-1; 9 bases are shared with TRBD1. Germline loops: CDR1 SGHNT, CDR2 YYREEE (reference sequence). V gave up 5 bases and J gave up 8 bases; unmatched junction bases: 5. The CDR3 loop spans 13 amino acids. CDR3 sequence reads: CASRRQGEDEQFF. CDR3 DNA sequence: TGTGCCAGCAGGCGACAGGGGGAAGATGAGCAGTTCTTC.

The chain joins TRBV27 to TRBJ2-1; TRBD2 matches 9 bases. J gave up 10 bases and V 2 bases, and 6 bases lay outside the gene matches. The CDR3 covers 14 residues. Germline V CDR1 and CDR2: MNHEY, SMNVEV (reference sequence). The CDR3, as DNA: TGTGCCAGCAGTTTAAGGTCAGCGGGAGGAGAGCAGTTCTTC. This gives the protein CASSLRSAGGEQFF.